Each of the 17 T cell receptor beta chains below was sequenced from the same sample in a study of technical replicates of blood from a handful of donors. Sequenced by immunoSEQ multiplex PCR; TCRdb stores in-frame clones only, minus some. Of 55,000 to 80,000 clones detected, around 93% appear once; the ten largest clones hold 0.35% to 0.45%. Specimen: T cells isolated from PBMCs. Every receptor here comes from a human donor in good health.

The rearrangement links TRBV13 to TRBJ2-7, with a possible D match to TRBD1 (5 bases). V dropped 9 bases and J dropped 1 base, with 13 bases sitting between them. Germline loops: CDR1 PRHDT, CDR2 FYEKMQ (reference sequence). The CDR3 is made up of 13 amino acids. This CDR3 reads CASTGQISYEQYF. As DNA, the CDR3 is TGTGCCAGTACAGGTCAAATTTCCTACGAGCAGTACTTC.

The V call is TRBV19, the J call TRBJ1-2; perhaps TRBD1 as D (6 bases). This CDR3 contains 18 residues. The V end lost 3 bases, the J end lost 1 base, and 21 bases lay between the germline ends. Germline V gene sequence: CDR1 LNHDA, CDR2 SQIVND (reference sequence). The CDR3 DNA reads TGTGCCAGTAGTATTAACAGGGTCGACGGGTTTCTTAACTATGGCTACACCTTC. Its protein product is CASSINRVDGFLNYGYTF.

The chain is built from TRBV5-1 and TRBJ2-5, with 11 positions matching TRBD2. Trimming removed 2 bases from V and 2 bases from J; junction bases left unmatched: 5. Germline CDR1 and CDR2: SGHRS and YFSETQ. The CDR3 sequence is 16 residues long. The CDR3, as DNA: TGCGCCAGCAGCTTTAGACTAGCGGGGAAACAAGAGACCCAGTACTTC. Translating gives CASSFRLAGKQETQYF.

The chain has TRBV4-1 and TRBJ1-3; D unclear. From germline, CDR1 is MGHRA and CDR2 YSYEKL. The CDR3 spans 16 residues. The V end was cut by 0 bases, the J end by 1 base, with 10 bases between. This CDR3 is CASSQEYIFSGNTIYF. The CDR3 nucleotides read TGCGCCAGCAGCCAAGAGTACATCTTTTCTGGAAACACCATATATTTT.

The V and J genes are TRBV4-2 and TRBJ2-7, with 9 bases matching TRBD1. The CDR3 has 17 residues. With 4 bases clipped from V and 5 bases from J, the junction kept 15 bases outside the gene matches. CDR1 is LGHNA, CDR2 YNFKEQ, per germline. This CDR3 reads CASSPSEWGQGFNEQYF. CDR3 coding DNA: TGTGCCAGCAGCCCATCCGAATGGGGACAGGGTTTCAACGAGCAGTACTTC.

The rearrangement joins TRBV4-2 to TRBJ2-5, with 12 bases fitting TRBD1. The trim removed 6 bases at V and 3 bases at J, leaving 5 bases unmatched. Per germline, CDR1 LGHNA and CDR2 YNFKEQ. The CDR3 length is 15 residues. The DNA for the CDR3 is TGTGCCAGCAGGCGGGACAGGGGGCGGGAAGAGACCCAGTACTTC. Its translation is CASRRDRGREETQYF.

This chain joins TRBV7-3 and TRBJ2-7; no clear D gene. The CDR3 has 13 amino acids. V was pared by 5 bases and J by 5 bases, with 13 bases between. Germline CDR1 reads SGHTA; CDR2 reads FQGTGA. CDR3: CASSRYELDEQYF. DNA of the CDR3: TGTGCCAGCAGCCGTTATGAGCTTGACGAGCAGTACTTC. The full variable domain, its missing parts supplied by reference TRBV7-3 and TRBJ2-7, is GAGVSQTPSNKVTEKGKYVELRCDPISGHTALYWYRQSLGQGPEFLIYFQGTGAADDSGLPNDRFFAVRPEGSVSTLKIQRTERGDSAVYLCASSRYELDEQYFGPGTRLTVT.

This rearrangement joins TRBV19 to TRBJ2-6, with D hard to call. The germline gives CDR1 LNHDA, CDR2 SQIVND (reference sequence). V lost 4 bases to trimming and J lost 4 bases, with 8 bases between them. This CDR3 is 14 amino acids long. This CDR3 is CASSSDFGANVLTF. As DNA, the CDR3 is TGTGCCAGTAGTAGCGACTTCGGGGCCAACGTCCTGACTTTC.

V gene TRBV27 combines with J gene TRBJ2-2; TRBD1 might be the D (5 bases). Between the trimmed V and J ends, which lost 7 bases and 1 base, there was a span of 7 bases. The CDR3 has 13 amino acids. Germline lookup yields CDR1 MNHEY and CDR2 SMNVEV (reference sequence). The CDR3, as DNA: TGTGCCAGCACCCAGGGGAACACCGGGGAGCTGTTTTTT. Translated: CASTQGNTGELFF.

The V and J genes are TRBV9 and TRBJ1-5; D remains ambiguous. Germline assignment: CDR1 SGDLS and CDR2 YYNGEE. The V end was cut by 3 bases, the J end by 5 bases, with 12 bases between. The CDR3 is 14 residues long. The CDR3 DNA is TGTGCCAGCAGCGGGGAGCGGGATGATCAGCCCCAGCATTTT. The encoded protein is CASSGERDDQPQHF.

The chain employs TRBV19 and TRBJ2-1; 13 bases match TRBD2. V was clipped by 6 bases and J by 5 bases; unmatched bases: 4. This CDR3 is 15 amino acids long. Germline V gene lookup returns CDR1 LNHDA and CDR2 SQIVND (reference sequence). The chain's CDR3 is CASRIGTSGNNEQFF. The CDR3 nucleotides read TGTGCCAGTAGGATCGGGACTAGCGGGAACAATGAGCAGTTCTTC.

The rearrangement links TRBV7-9 to TRBJ1-1, with D unclear. The CDR3 loop spans 14 amino acids. V lost 3 bases and J 1 base, leaving 9 bases between the germline ends. Looked up from germline, CDR1 is SEHNR and CDR2 is FQNEAQ (reference sequence). CDR3 residues: CASSFSTGNTEAFF. The CDR3 nucleotides read TGTGCCAGCAGCTTTTCTACCGGGAACACTGAAGCTTTCTTT.

J is TRBJ2-1 and V is TRBV10-3, with 7 positions matching TRBD2. The germline gives CDR1 ENHRY, CDR2 SYGVKD. The CDR3 covers 15 residues. Germline trimming cut 4 bases from V and 7 bases from J; bases unmatched to any gene: 10. The CDR3 spells CAISARGGVVNEQFF. The CDR3 bases are TGTGCCATCAGTGCGCGGGGAGGGGTAGTAAATGAGCAGTTCTTC.

This clone is a singleton in its sample. The gene calls are TRBV27 and TRBJ2-7; 7 bases line up with TRBD1. V gave up 3 bases and J gave up 2 bases; unmatched junction bases: 10. Germline CDR1 and CDR2: MNHEY and SMNVEV (reference sequence). The CDR3 sequence is 16 residues long. The DNA of the CDR3 is TGTGCCAGCAGTTTCGAGACAGGGTATGGTCCCTACGAGCAGTACTTC. Amino acids: CASSFETGYGPYEQYF.

The chain couples TRBV7-9 to TRBJ2-2; 14 bases are shared with TRBD2. Trimming cost V 5 bases and J 0 bases; bases outside gene matches: 8. CDR1 is SEHNR and CDR2 is FQNEAQ in the germline V gene (reference sequence). The CDR3 runs to 19 residues. The CDR3 DNA is TGTGCCAGCAGCCCCGGGACTAGCGGGAGTCTAGCGAACACCGGGGAGCTGTTTTTT. Amino acids: CASSPGTSGSLANTGELFF.

This clone was detected only once. The chain carries TRBV6-5 and TRBJ1-5, with a possible D match to TRBD1 (5 bases). Germline-derived CDR1 and CDR2 are MNHEY and SVGAGI. The CDR3 length is 16 residues. Trimming took off 0 bases at V and 4 bases at J, with 13 bases between the two ends. The CDR3 DNA follows: TGTGCCAGCAGTTACTCGAGGGGTGGGAGGAATCAGCCCCAGCATTTT. Translated: CASSYSRGGRNQPQHF.

The V and J genes are TRBV28 and TRBJ2-3; TRBD2 matches 8 bases. Germline CDR1 reads MDHEN; CDR2 reads SYDVKM. This CDR3 spans 17 amino acids. The junction had 13 bases not matched to a gene; V was cut back by 3 bases and J by 5 bases. The CDR3 sequence: CASSFLTSGQNGDTQYF. The CDR3, as DNA: TGTGCCAGCAGTTTCCTCACTAGCGGCCAAAATGGAGATACGCAGTATTTT.